This T cell receptor (beta chain) was profiled in a study of blood T cell repertoires in COVID-19 (dated by TCRdb to the early 2020s). In terms of the full investigation: Collaborator samples came from the United States, Italy and Spain and covered acute and convalescent phases of COVID-19. The prospective study material was composed of cDNA or gDNA derived from T cells, B-cell-depleted T cells, or PBMCs. The dataset comprised deeply sampled blood TCRbeta repertoires from subjects exposed to, actively infected with, or recovered from COVID-19. The repertoires were released in a freely available public database meant as a resource for research on the immune response to SARS-CoV-2. Samples came from the ongoing ImmuneRACE study (first 160 participants) plus 1,254 subjects from 6 global collaborators. Nearly every sample came with metadata listing a de-identified subject ID, COVID-19 status, age in years and sex. Where available, HLA class I and class II types were taken from metadata supplied by the sample provider and were not determined by assay-based typing. What the authors observed across the whole study: Clinical and demographic metadata were provided uncurated, with the amount varying by source and participant.

CDR1 and CDR2, per the germline V gene, are MNHEY and SVGAGI. V and J lose 5 bases and 6 bases, and a span of 19 bases separates them. Counted from cysteine to phenylalanine, this CDR3 has 15 amino acids. The only DNA kept is the CDR3, 45 bases in frame from the first base. TCRbeta CDR3 regions were amplified from genomic DNA by means of the immunoSEQ Assay, a bias-controlled multiplex PCR. On the authors' methods: The number of nucleated cells in each sample was estimated by amplification of reference gene primers within the assay. To quantify the absolute abundance of each unique TCRbeta CDR3 rearrangement, sequence reads were collapsed and filtered. Productive Simpson clonality was computed per sample as the square root of Simpson's diversity index over productive rearrangements. The clones in this table, taken by TCRdb from immuneACCESS, are in-frame only. Not every clone is retained; where verified, under half of the shortfall comes from an unresolved V gene, and the cause of the rest is unknown. That table is the source of V, J and clone size, and D and trimming were worked out from the DNA. This sample holds under 150,000 clones; about 80% were observed only once. The top ten clonotypes cover just under 9% of the sample.

Whole blood was collected in K2EDTA tubes by collaborating institutions according to the institutions' own protocols. Collaborator samples were shipped for TCRbeta analysis as frozen whole blood, isolated PBMCs, or DNA extracted from either sample type. Notes on this clone: The specificity of this receptor is unknown. Base quality data are lacking; no much larger clone is found one base away.

The V and J genes are TRBV6-5 and TRBJ1-2; the D gene is possibly TRBD1, with 5 bases matching. This TCR came from a woman at least 80 years old in a cohort sampled during active or convalescent COVID-19. The specimen was peripheral blood. The CDR3 region has the sequence CASSRGFGGADGYTF. The DNA is as follows: TGTGCCAGCAGTCGCGGGTTCGGAGGGGCAGATGGCTACACCTTC.